This T cell receptor (beta chain) was profiled in a study of shared T cell receptors in the human thymus. Sequenced by immunoSEQ multiplex PCR; TCRdb stores in-frame clones only, minus some. This sample carries about 710,000 clones, about 90% of them seen once, and the ten largest clones take over 0.008%. The CDR3 is 14 amino acids. Germline V gives CDR1 GTSNPN, CDR2 SVGIG (reference sequence). The junction had 5 bases not matched to a gene; V was cut back by 2 bases and J by 5 bases. This same sample was also part of a study on human thymus T cells. That report adds: Seemingly biased V and J gene usage marked thymic and blood repertoires.

V gene TRBV30 combines with J gene TRBJ1-5; 8 nucleotides agree with TRBD1. The receptor's source is a boy younger than two with a congenital heart defect. Sequenced material: thymocytes. CDR3 DNA: TGTGCCTGGAGTTGCAGGGGGCCTCATCAGCCCCAGCATTTT. Its translation: CAWSCRGPHQPQHF.